Given below is one T cell receptor (beta chain) in context. Its target is unknown. As template, the study used bulk tumor genomic DNA at about 540 ng per sample. Surgical sampling yielded several biopsies per primary tumor (spaced far apart). Patients went through curative surgery, and their non-small cell lung cancer was untreated and newly diagnosed. This specimen comes from a study of immune heterogeneity within non-small cell lung tumors. Study in general: Of the tumors, a few were squamous cell, some ten non-squamous, and 1 not otherwise specified. General study results and limits: Largely, high-frequency T-cell receptor beta clonotypes differed from one individual patient to another. Identical dominant CDR3 beta clonotypes spanned tumor sites within a patient, beside site-unique high-frequency clones. Local T-cell clonality correlated moderately but significantly with local tumor mutational burden (R 0.3 to 0.4).

TCR beta CDR3 was amplified by multiplex PCR, first round around 10 cycles, 32 V and 13 J primers. TCRdb recomputed calls from the multiplex PCR reads with MiXCR, one row per CDR3 protein. Counted here are fewer than 12,000 distinct CDR3 sequences, 25% to 30% occurring once; the ten biggest clones make up around 8.1%. The specimen was lung tumor tissue. This TCR came from a woman in her fifties or sixties with non-small cell lung cancer.

The CDR3 sequence is CASSRLQFSDEKLFF. In DNA form, the CDR3 reads TGTGCCAGCAGCAGACTACAGTTTAGTGATGAAAAACTGTTTTTT. V gene TRBV5-5 combines with J gene TRBJ1-4; no firm D call. Germline CDR1 reads SGHKS; CDR2 reads YYEKEE (reference sequence). This CDR3 spans 15 amino acids. With 4 bases removed from V and 6 bases from J, the gap between germline ends came to 16 bases.